This entry lists 24 T cell receptor beta chains sequenced from one sample in a study of cytomegalovirus exposure and HLA in healthy donors. The PCR contained 60 Vbeta and 13 Jbeta primers. Some clones are missing from TCRdb's copy, which holds only in-frame ones; the method was immunoSEQ multiplex PCR. The profile shows about 160,000 clones, more than 65% of them singletons. The sequencing input was PBMCs. Receptors were obtained from a male donor in good health and CMV-seronegative.

The rearrangement joins TRBV10-1 to TRBJ2-5, with 8 positions matching TRBD2. CDR3 length: 14 residues. V lost 0 bases to trimming and J lost 6 bases; unmatched junction nucleotides: 3. Germline V gene sequence: CDR1 WNHNN, CDR2 SYGVQD (reference sequence). The chain's CDR3 is CASSESSGGKTQYF. CDR3 nucleotides: TGCGCCAGCAGTGAGTCGTCGGGAGGGAAGACCCAGTACTTC.

The rearrangement joins TRBV29-1 to TRBJ1-1, with D possibly TRBD1 on 6 matching bases. This CDR3 spans 13 amino acids. Per the germline V gene, CDR1 is SQVTM and CDR2 is ANQGSEA. The germline V and J ends were trimmed by 4 bases and 1 base, with 10 bases remaining between them. CDR3 coding DNA: TGCAGCGTTGTAGACAGGCCGAACACTGAAGCTTTCTTT. This encodes CSVVDRPNTEAFF.

This clone was seen a single time. The genes are TRBV7-2 and TRBJ2-2; possible D gene TRBD2, 5 bases. Deletions cut 2 bases from V and 7 bases from J, with 17 bases between. Germline assignment: CDR1 SGHTA and CDR2 FQGNSA. The CDR3 has 16 amino acids. The CDR3 DNA follows: TGTGCCAGCAGCTTATTCCCTAGCTCGTCAGGCGGGGAGCTGTTTTTT. Translating gives CASSLFPSSSGGELFF.

V usage is TRBV10-3 and J usage is TRBJ1-5, with a tentative D call TRBD1 (6 bases). Germline CDR1 reads ENHRY; CDR2 reads SYGVKD. The CDR3 consists of 13 residues. Trimming removed 2 bases from V and 4 bases from J, with 6 bases in between. CDR3 nucleotide sequence: TGTGCCATCAGTGAGCAGGGGAATCAGCCCCAGCATTTT. Its translation: CAISEQGNQPQHF.

The chain joins TRBV7-9 to TRBJ2-1, with 11 positions matching TRBD1. Unmatched junction bases numbered 5, after V lost 3 bases and J lost 4 bases. The germline V gene has CDR1 SEHNR and CDR2 FQNEAQ (reference sequence). The CDR3 spans 16 residues. The CDR3 coding sequence is TGTGCCAGCAGCTTCGGGACAGGGGGGCTTTACAATGAGCAGTTCTTC. Amino acid sequence: CASSFGTGGLYNEQFF.

This clone was counted between two and nine times. The chain recombines TRBV5-5 with TRBJ2-5; D might be TRBD2 (6 bases). V was shortened by 0 bases and J by 1 base, with 7 bases between the two germline ends. Germline CDR1 is SGHKS and CDR2 is YYEKEE (reference sequence). The length of the CDR3 is 14 residues. CDR3 loop: CASSLVGGQETQYF. CDR3 coding DNA: TGTGCCAGCAGCTTGGTGGGGGGCCAAGAGACCCAGTACTTC.

This chain connects TRBV9 to TRBJ2-1; 11 nucleotides agree with TRBD2. In germline, CDR1 is SGDLS, CDR2 YYNGEE. This CDR3 is built from 17 residues. Trimming removed 0 bases from V and 4 bases from J; junction bases left unmatched: 6. CDR3 DNA sequence: TGTGCCAGCAGCGTAGTGGGGGGGACTAGCGGATACAATGAGCAGTTCTTC. Protein: CASSVVGGTSGYNEQFF.

The rearrangement links TRBV5-1 to TRBJ2-7; TRBD2 agrees at 7 bases. The trim removed 1 base at V and 2 bases at J, leaving 6 bases unmatched. This CDR3 spans 15 amino acids. Germline CDR1 is SGHRS and CDR2 is YFSETQ. The CDR3 sequence is CASSLNVGGTYEQYF. The DNA for the CDR3 is TGCGCCAGCAGCTTGAATGTGGGAGGGACCTACGAGCAGTACTTC.

The CDR3 nucleotides are TGCGCCAGCAGCTTGGAGGTCGGGGCGGGGGGCTTCTCCTACGAGCAGTACTTC. The encoded protein is CASSLEVGAGGFSYEQYF. The gene calls are TRBV5-1 and TRBJ2-7, with TRBD2 matching 8 bases. V shed 0 bases and J 0 bases; nucleotides not matched to a gene: 11. Germline loops: CDR1 SGHRS, CDR2 YFSETQ. CDR3 length equals 18 residues.

The CDR3 bases are TGTGCCAGCAGCTTATCGGCCAAAAACATTCAGTACTTC. Its translation is CASSLSAKNIQYF. The rearrangement joins TRBV7-3 to TRBJ2-4; D is unclear. The CDR3 consists of 13 residues. Per germline, CDR1 SGHTA and CDR2 FQGTGA. V shed 2 bases and J shed 1 base, with 3 bases lying between them.

The J gene is TRBJ2-1, the V gene TRBV5-4, with TRBD1 matching 7 bases. V lost 2 bases, J lost 7 bases, and 6 bases stayed unmatched. The length of the CDR3 is 14 residues. Germline CDR1 reads SGHNT; CDR2 reads YYREEE (reference sequence). CDR3 nucleotide sequence: TGTGCCAGCAGCTTCCCCGACAGGGTGAATGAGCAGTTCTTC. It yields the protein CASSFPDRVNEQFF. Filled out from reference TRBV5-4 and TRBJ2-1, the complete variable domain reads ETGVTQSPTHLIKTRGQQVTLRCSSQSGHNTVSWYQQALGQGPQFIFQYYREEENGRGNFPPRFSGLQFPNYSSELNVNALELDDSALYLCASSFPDRVNEQFFGPGTRLTVL.

The chain uses TRBV28 and TRBJ2-7; possibly TRBD2 for D (7 bases). The germline CDR1 and CDR2 sequences are MDHEN and SYDVKM. V was cut by 3 bases and J by 0 bases, with 12 bases left in between. The CDR3 contains 15 residues. The CDR3 coding sequence is TGTGCCAGCAGTTTGGGGAGGGGGACCTCCTACGAGCAGTACTTC. Encoded protein: CASSLGRGTSYEQYF.

This chain links TRBV7-8 with TRBJ2-7, with a weak D call TRBD2 (5 bases). The V end was cut by 5 bases, the J end by 2 bases, with 10 bases between. Per germline, CDR1 SGHVS and CDR2 FQNEAQ. CDR3 length equals 13 residues. In nucleotides, the CDR3 is TGTGCCAGCAGCCTGGAGGTGGCCTACGAGCAGTACTTC. It translates to CASSLEVAYEQYF.

The CDR3 spells CASSQDRAGLGANVLTF. In nucleotides, the CDR3 is TGCGCCAGCAGCCAAGATCGGGCGGGGCTTGGGGCCAACGTCCTGACTTTC. The chain couples TRBV4-1 to TRBJ2-6, with D perhaps TRBD2 (6 bases). Trimming shortened V by 0 bases and J by 3 bases, and 12 bases separated the two germline ends. Germline lookup yields CDR1 MGHRA and CDR2 YSYEKL. The CDR3 contains 17 residues.

J is TRBJ2-1 and V is TRBV2; weak D call: TRBD1 (6 bases). In germline, CDR1 is SNHLY, CDR2 FYNNEI. V dropped 6 bases and J dropped 5 bases, with 14 bases sitting between them. CDR3 length: 14 residues. The CDR3 protein is CASRNHQGNNEQFF. For the CDR3, the DNA is TGTGCCAGCAGAAACCATCAGGGGAACAATGAGCAGTTCTTC.

This clone has more than one count but fewer than ten. The gene calls are TRBV2 and TRBJ1-5; no definite D call. The CDR3 loop spans 14 amino acids. Germline values: CDR1 SNHLY, CDR2 FYNNEI. The germline V and J ends were trimmed by 8 bases and 1 base, with 12 bases remaining between them. For the CDR3, the DNA is TGTGCCAGCGGAGTCGGCGTAAGCAATCAGCCCCAGCATTTT. Protein: CASGVGVSNQPQHF.

The V call is TRBV7-9, the J call TRBJ1-6; 9 nucleotides line up with TRBD1. CDR1 and CDR2 from the germline V gene are SEHNR and FQNEAQ (reference sequence). The CDR3 spans 17 residues. V gave up 3 bases and J gave up 9 bases; unmatched junction bases: 12. The CDR3 bases are TGTGCCAGCAGCTTGGAAGGGACAGGGAGAAGCATTTCACCCCTCCACTTT. It codes for CASSLEGTGRSISPLHF. The full variable domain, rest sourced from reference TRBV7-9 and TRBJ1-6, is DTGVSQNPRHKITKRGQNVTFRCDPISEHNRLYWYRQTLGQGPEFLTYFQNEAQLEKSRLLSDRFSAERPKGSFSTLEIQRTEQGDSAMYLCASSLEGTGRSISPLHFGNGTRLTVT.

CDR3: CASTRTGPNYGYTF. CDR3 nucleotides: TGTGCCAGCACCCGGACAGGGCCTAACTATGGCTACACCTTC. This chain links TRBV6-5 with TRBJ1-2; 8 bases are a match to TRBD1. CDR1 is MNHEY and CDR2 is SVGAGI in the germline V gene. The length of the CDR3 is 14 residues. With 7 bases clipped from V and 0 bases from J, the junction kept 4 bases outside the gene matches.

This chain joins TRBV27 and TRBJ2-1, with 7 bases fitting TRBD2. J lost 8 bases, V lost 6 bases, and 7 bases had no gene match. Germline values: CDR1 MNHEY, CDR2 SMNVEV (reference sequence). This CDR3 spans 13 amino acids. The CDR3 loop reads CASRYIAGDEQFF. The CDR3 DNA is TGTGCCAGCAGATACATAGCGGGCGATGAGCAGTTCTTC.

Of note for this clone: An end of the junction does not agree with germline; a read error may underlie this. In the same sample, other DNA sequences code for this CDR3. This sequence joins TRBV11-1 and TRBJ2-5, with D perhaps matching TRBD1 (5 bases). The CDR3 has 16 amino acids. Germline loops: CDR1 SGHAT, CDR2 FQDESV (reference sequence). The CDR3 DNA sequence: TGTGCCAGCAGCCCGCGCAGGGCAGGGCCTCAAGAGACCCAATACTTC. Its protein product is CASSPRRAGPQETQYF.

The chain is built from TRBV6-5 and TRBJ1-2, with TRBD1 identical over 7 bases. Germline V gives CDR1 MNHEY, CDR2 SVGAGI. With V trimmed by 5 bases and J by 7 bases, 10 bases remained unmatched. The CDR3 sequence is 14 residues long. The CDR3 sequence is CASSHQQGTTGYTF. The CDR3 coding sequence is TGTGCCAGCAGTCACCAACAGGGGACGACTGGCTACACCTTC.

This chain joins TRBV4-3 and TRBJ2-7, with D unclear. Germline CDR1 reads LGHNA; CDR2 reads YSLEER. The CDR3 has 14 residues. V was pared by 1 base and J by 0 bases, with 7 bases between. CDR3 sequence reads: CASSQVARSYEQYF. CDR3 nucleotide sequence: TGCGCCAGCAGCCAAGTAGCTCGCTCCTACGAGCAGTACTTC.

V is TRBV14 and J is TRBJ1-2; 7 positions match TRBD1. V lost 4 bases and J lost 1; bases outside the gene matches: 15. This CDR3 region has 18 residues. CDR1 is SGHDN and CDR2 is FVKESK in the germline V gene. The CDR3 spells CASSPGGQARPNNYGYTF. CDR3 sequence (DNA): TGTGCCAGCAGCCCCGGAGGACAGGCTAGGCCTAATAACTATGGCTACACCTTC.

V usage is TRBV9 and J usage is TRBJ1-1; the match to TRBD1 covers 7 bases. This CDR3 is built from 15 residues. Germline values: CDR1 SGDLS, CDR2 YYNGEE. V was pared by 4 bases and J by 0 bases, with 6 bases of the junction left unmatched. The chain's CDR3 is CASSPRDSLNTEAFF. DNA for the CDR3: TGTGCCAGCAGCCCCCGGGACAGCTTGAACACTGAAGCTTTCTTT.